Sequencing of this T cell receptor beta chain was carried out in a study of cytomegalovirus exposure and HLA in healthy donors. Primers included in the PCR were 60 Vbeta and 13 Jbeta primers. Sequenced by immunoSEQ multiplex PCR; TCRdb stores in-frame clones only, minus some. The sample shows fewer than 150,000 clones, around 86% of them seen only once. This TCR came from a female donor in good health and CMV-seronegative. Material: PBMCs.

The CDR3: CASNSGSTHSGNEQFF. Here the CDR3 DNA reads TGCGCCAGCAATTCTGGCAGCACCCATAGCGGCAATGAGCAGTTCTTC. The V gene is TRBV5-1, the J gene TRBJ2-1; TRBD2 is a possible D gene (6 bases). V was shortened by 6 bases and J by 6 bases, with 22 bases between the two germline ends. CDR3 size: 16 residues. CDR1 is SGHRS, CDR2 YFSETQ, per germline. Full variable domain (outside the CDR3, taken from reference TRBV5-1 and TRBJ2-1): KAGVTQTPRYLIKTRGQQVTLSCSPISGHRSVSWYQQTPGQGLQFLFEYFSETQRNKGNFPGRFSGRQFSNSRSEMNVSTLELGDSALYLCASNSGSTHSGNEQFFGPGTRLTVL.